This T cell receptor (beta chain) was recorded in a study of cytomegalovirus exposure and HLA in healthy donors (dated by TCRdb to about 2017). As for the study more broadly: An earlier analysis of some 550 of the donors reported about 250 Gb of sequence data and around 120 million unique TCR beta sequences from 190 million or so T cells. An early release that covered about 600 HLA-typed donors contained approximately 300 gigabases of sequencing data and 85 million to 100 million unique TCR sequences. The genetic ancestry cluster associated with self-reported Caucasian donors included over 65% of the roughly 360 genotyped donors. The study was designed to test whether signatures of past pathogen exposure could be identified by cataloging public T cell receptors. The study used immunosequencing to profile the T cell repertoires of more than 650 subjects and linked those repertoires to cytomegalovirus serostatus. A separate validation cohort of some 130 different subjects was used in addition to the roughly 720-subject first cohort. The study combined high-throughput TCR immunosequencing, statistical association of individual TCRs with disease status, and machine learning to predict cytomegalovirus infection status. In a later analysis, previously published TCR beta repertoires from 670 or so donors were re-analyzed and high-resolution HLA genotyping was added so that TCR occurrence patterns could be studied. Rather than drawing on any new phenotypic data, the later analysis identified candidate immune exposures from TCR beta sequences and the way those sequences occurred across donors. An earlier analysis of 500 to 750 of the donors applied high-throughput TCR beta sequencing to assess whether each TCR beta V gene segment acted as functional or pseudogenic. Alongside the repertoire data, information on donor age, sex, ethnicity and CMV serostatus was compiled. In a later genetic analysis, genome-wide SNP genotypes for about 55% of the 666 donors were used, and that subset was treated as a discovery cohort. Every repertoire in the discovery cohort had been generated on one and the same sequencing platform. HLA typing covered class I and class II loci at four-digit resolution. Typing coverage differed by locus: A, B, C, DRB1 and DQB1 were typed in about 629-630 donors, DQA1 in approximately 520, DPA1 in some 610, and DPB1 in around 440. Roughly five DR-DQ haplotypes were treated as single units for association and clustering because of strong linkage in the cohort. Among roughly 400 genotyped donors of the cohort, an average of roughly 240,000 unique TCR beta nucleotide sequences were sequenced per donor, roughly 18% of them non-productive. General findings and caveats noted by the study authors: The classifier was reported to diagnose cytomegalovirus status with high specificity and sensitivity in both the original and validation cohorts. According to a later analysis, parvovirus B19, influenza, CMV and Epstein-Barr virus appeared linked to several top co-occurrence clusters. Because HLA typing was unavailable for some donors at each locus, only the typed subset was used in association tests. An earlier analysis of 587 of the donors showed that most TCR beta V segments appeared in productive rearrangements either about 87% or about 30% of the time, which broadly matched IMGT annotations. In vitro tests confirmed that three of the cytomegalovirus-associated TCR beta chains recognize cytomegalovirus antigens. While some public TCRs were present in many individuals, most TCR sequences turned up only very rarely across donors. In the study, approximately 160 TCR beta chains were listed as associated with cytomegalovirus. The 87-base-pair reads could not distinguish some IMGT-functional V segments, including TRBV6-2 and TRBV6-3, so those segments were excluded. For the cohort, immune exposure information was limited to CMV serostatus. Some 15 rarely observed V segments, including chromosome 9 orphons, were excluded from the earlier analysis of some 590 of the donors because counts were too low. A later analysis found that HLA-associated TCR beta chains were more clonally expanded and had lower generation probabilities than equally common non-associated chains. A further reported finding was that TCR beta sequences accurately predicted the HLA-A and HLA-B alleles for most subjects in the first cohort. A group of highly shared sequence variants was considered likely to be a technical artifact of the sequencing pipeline. In this cohort, only TCR beta chains were sequenced, and detectable features were limited by the absence of alpha or paired-chain data. Most CMV-associated TCR beta chains appeared to be HLA-restricted in a later analysis, and the HLA associations seemed to be driven largely by CMV exposure. The authors suggested that the approach could potentially be extended to other disease states and immunological phenotypes. Linkage disequilibrium might explain the correlated functional status among segregating V segments, but an unknown experimental factor could not be excluded. A later genetic analysis reported fewer N-insertions in productive TCRs among donors in an Asian-associated ancestry cluster than the roughly 650-donor mean. Specific HLA alleles were associated with 15,000 to 20,000 TCR beta sequences at a false discovery rate of 0.05 in a later analysis. Assigning TCR associations to individual alleles was difficult when HLA alleles, especially DR and DQ, strongly co-occurred. In a later analysis, TCR association rates were found to vary across HLA loci, with the most associated TCRs seen for DRB1 alleles and the fewest for HLA-C alleles. In a later genetic analysis, a missense DCLRE1C variant was associated with V-gene and J-gene trimming of TCR beta chains, and the association was replicated in an independent cohort. Roughly uniform sequencing depth across donors was assumed in presence/absence analyses, although this assumption may not hold.

The cohort comprised around 690 healthy bone marrow donors. At the time of sampling, every cohort member was nominally healthy, though immune exposures that went unrecorded were likely present. The donor was CMV seronegative and belonged to the group of 350 to 400 seronegative cohort members. A peripheral blood sample was collected from each donor, and TCR beta sequencing was performed on peripheral blood mononuclear cells. The Qiagen DNeasy Blood Extraction Kit was used to extract genomic DNA from the blood cell samples. From the germline V gene, CDR1 is MDHEN and CDR2 is SYDVKM. Deletion took 5 bases off V and 1 base off J, with a span of 15 bases between the germline ends. The CDR3 starts with the cysteine, ends with the phenylalanine, and has 16 residues. The entry retains the CDR3 DNA only, 48 bases that are in frame from base 1. The library was prepared using the immunoSEQ multiplex PCR assay. The multiplex PCR relied on a mix of 60 forward primers for TCR Vbeta segments and 13 reverse primers for TCR Jbeta segments. Amplification of the CDR3 region of rearranged TCR beta genes was performed with a multiplex PCR assay on genomic DNA. The Illumina HiSeq System was used to sequence the amplified TCR beta libraries as 87-base-pair reads. The study's own analysis went as follows. A later analysis tallied 75 million to 95 million unique TCR beta chains across the 650 to 750 repertoires, and about 12 million of those chains were shared by two or more donors. A nearest-neighbor algorithm error-corrected the raw reads and collapsed the reads into unique sequences, merging closely related sequences to remove PCR and sequencing errors. Alignment of CDR3 sequences to IMGT reference sequences was used to assign V, D and J gene segments. For a sequence to be retained, a match of at least six nucleotides to both a V gene segment and a J gene segment was required. Rearrangements were called productive when the CDR3 lacked stop codons and stayed in frame with V and J; all others were non-productive. Following IMGT convention, CDR3 was defined as the stretch from the second conserved V-encoded cysteine up to the conserved J-encoded phenylalanine. In an earlier analysis of some 550 of the donors, sequences lacking an unambiguous match to a single V gene segment were excluded. In an earlier analysis of about 590 of the donors, a V segment was called functional when productive rearrangements were above 56.7%, and segregating when the standard deviation between donors exceeded 5%. To diagnose cytomegalovirus status from the catalog of TCR beta chain sequences, a statistical classification framework was built. In a later analysis, V and J genes were assigned by comparing TCR nucleotide sequences against IMGT/GENE-DB human TR gene sequences. A later analysis assigned CDR3 sequences and most-parsimonious VDJ recombination scenarios with the TCRdist pipeline. In a later analysis, every TCR beta chain was defined by the combination of its CDR3 amino acid sequence and its V-gene family, and reads without a unique V-gene family were dropped. To address suspected cross-contamination and a sequencing artifact, a later analysis removed a few hundred highly shared, low-generation-probability nucleotide sequences. In a later analysis, a clonal expansion index for each public chain was calculated from normalized within-repertoire ranks of inferred template counts. A later analysis computed generation probabilities with a VDJ recombination model fitted to out-of-frame rearrangements, and checked the results against IGoR. A later analysis scored TCR-TCR, TCR-HLA and TCR-CMV co-occurrence with hypergeometric tests, applying a repertoire-size bias correction to TCR pairs. In a later analysis, false discovery rates were estimated by permuting HLA or CMV assignments 20 times. In a later analysis, co-occurring TCRs were grouped with DBSCAN, and TCRdist sequence similarity was added when clustering was performed within HLA-allele-positive subsets. Repertoires with fewer than 30,000 or more than 120,000 public chains were left out of co-occurrence clustering, as were about five repertoires with anomalous nucleotide sharing. TCRdb retrieved this table from immuneACCESS and kept in-frame rearrangements only. Not all clones are present; in checked studies, unresolved V genes account for under half, and no reason is known for the remainder. Clone size and the V and J calls come from that table; the DNA yielded D and trimming. This sample holds 150,000 to 200,000 clones; 80% to 85% were observed only once. 2% to 2.5% of the sample is in the top ten clones.

As concerns this clone: The clone's antigen remains unknown. Within one base of it there is no much larger clone, and no base qualities were kept.

The V and J genes are TRBV28 and TRBJ1-5; TRBD1 could be the D gene, as 5 bases match. Sequencing input: PBMCs. The TCR comes from a woman in her twenties or thirties in good health and CMV-seronegative. At the DNA level, the sequence is TGTGCCAGCAGTGCAAAGGGGTTTTGGAGCAATCAGCCCCAGCATTTT. It translates as CASSAKGFWSNQPQHF.